The T cell receptor beta chain under discussion was sequenced for a study of blood T cell repertoires in COVID-19. Study summary: Italy, Spain and the United States were the sources of the convalescent and acute COVID-19 samples.

The authors' processing: Amplification of reference gene primers provided the estimated nucleated cell counts. Assay: immunoSEQ multiplex PCR; the TCRdb copy retains only in-frame clones and omits some. V, J and clone size are taken as reported in that table, and D and trimming were inferred from the DNA itself. The sample lists 16,000 or so clones, 85% to 90% occurring once. CDR1 is LNHDA and CDR2 is SQIVND in the germline V gene (reference sequence). The CDR3 spans 16 residues. V trimming: 3 bases; J trimming: 1 base; junction bases outside the gene matches: 3. Sequenced input: peripheral blood. The chain uses TRBV19 and TRBJ2-1; 10 bases align to TRBD2. The sequence came from a human donor in a cohort sampled during active COVID-19. CDR3 in DNA: TGTGCCAGTAGTATGTGGACTAGCGGTTCCTACAATGAGCAGTTCTTC. It specifies CASSMWTSGSYNEQFF.